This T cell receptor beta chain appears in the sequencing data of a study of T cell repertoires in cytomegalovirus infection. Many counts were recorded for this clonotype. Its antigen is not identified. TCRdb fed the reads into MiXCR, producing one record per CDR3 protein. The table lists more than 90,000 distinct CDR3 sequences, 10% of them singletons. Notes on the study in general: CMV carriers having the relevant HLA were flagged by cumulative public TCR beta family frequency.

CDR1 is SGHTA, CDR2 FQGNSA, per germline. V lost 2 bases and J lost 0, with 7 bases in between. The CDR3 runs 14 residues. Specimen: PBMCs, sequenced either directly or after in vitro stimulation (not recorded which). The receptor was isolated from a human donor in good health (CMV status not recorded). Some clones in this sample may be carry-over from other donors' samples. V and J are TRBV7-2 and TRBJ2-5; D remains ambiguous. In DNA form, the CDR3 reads TGTGCCAGCAGCTTATGGCTGTACCAAGAGACCCAGTACTTC. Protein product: CASSLWLYQETQYF.